This T cell receptor (beta chain) was retrieved from a study of control samples from healthy donors and cancer patients. Produced via immunoSEQ multiplex PCR; TCRdb's table is partial and in-frame only. Here the sample spans around 140,000 clones, around 93% being singletons. Germline V gene data show CDR1 as SGHRS and CDR2 as YFSETQ. V gave up 0 bases and J gave up 3 bases; unmatched junction bases: 6. CDR3 length: 15 amino acids. The V call is TRBV5-1, the J call TRBJ2-7; 7 nucleotides match TRBD1. The receptor comes from a woman in her fifties or sixties in good health. The specimen sequenced was blood. This chain's CDR3 is CASSLDRGQDYEQYF. The CDR3 DNA reads TGCGCCAGCAGCTTGGACCGAGGACAGGACTACGAGCAGTACTTC. The full variable domain, its missing parts supplied by reference TRBV5-1 and TRBJ2-7, is KAGVTQTPRYLIKTRGQQVTLSCSPISGHRSVSWYQQTPGQGLQFLFEYFSETQRNKGNFPGRFSGRQFSNSRSEMNVSTLELGDSALYLCASSLDRGQDYEQYFGPGTRLTVT.